These T cell receptor beta chains were read from a single sample in a study of cytomegalovirus exposure and HLA in healthy donors. The table came from immunoSEQ multiplex PCR; TCRdb's copy has only in-frame clones and leaves some out. In the table there are about 120,000 clones, roughly 80% of which are singletons. Input material: PBMCs. The receptors were gathered from a woman aged 25 to 39 in good health and CMV-seropositive. Each CDR3 is given with its conserved first and last residue. Each record gives: J gene, clone size, D gene, V gene, CDR3 protein, CDR3 DNA. A D gene is named only where the DNA matches it firmly. Expanded clones get a size class; other rows say once, few or many, or leave the size out.

TRBJ2-7 few TRBD2 TRBV5-6 CASSLAQGAGGYYEQYF TGTGCCAGCAGCTTGGCCCAAGGAGCGGGAGGGTACTACGAGCAGTACTTC
TRBJ2-1 . TRBD1 TRBV29-1 CSGGRQGAEQFF TGCAGCGGGGGCCGGCAGGGGGCAGAACAGTTCTTC
TRBJ2-5 . . TRBV18 CASSPLAESYQETQYF TGTGCCAGCTCACCACTTGCCGAAAGCTACCAAGAGACCCAGTACTTC
TRBJ1-5 once . TRBV27 CASSAIKGLSNQPQHF TGTGCCAGCAGTGCGATAAAGGGACTTAGCAATCAGCCCCAGCATTTT
TRBJ1-1 . . TRBV6-4 CASSDSPPSNTTEAFF TGTGCCAGCAGTGACTCGCCTCCATCAAACACCACTGAAGCTTTCTTT
TRBJ1-1 . . TRBV19 CASSIGGPNTEAFF TGTGCCAGTAGTATCGGGGGGCCTAACACTGAAGCTTTCTTT
TRBJ2-1 . . TRBV11-2 CASSLDRGAGNEQFF TGTGCCAGCAGCTTAGATCGGGGGGCCGGCAATGAGCAGTTCTTC
TRBJ1-2 . . TRBV27 CASSLWKGGNYGYTF TGTGCCAGCAGTTTATGGAAAGGGGGAAACTATGGCTACACCTTC
TRBJ1-2 . TRBD1 TRBV5-4 CASSSPGQGFGYTF TGTGCCAGCAGCTCTCCGGGACAGGGGTTTGGCTACACCTTC
TRBJ2-1 . TRBD1 TRBV18 CASSLDRGLTEQFF TGTGCCAGCTCCTTGGACAGGGGGCTGACTGAGCAGTTCTTC
TRBJ2-1 . . TRBV6-5 CASSYPGPPGYNEQFF TGTGCCAGCAGTTACCCCGGTCCCCCCGGGTACAATGAGCAGTTCTTC
TRBJ2-5 . . TRBV18 CASSNQETQYF TGTGCCAGCTCTAACCAAGAGACCCAGTACTTC
TRBJ2-5 . . TRBV6-5 CASSRQLQETQYF TGTGCCAGCAGTCGACAGTTACAAGAGACCCAGTACTTC
TRBJ1-2 . TRBD1 TRBV6-1 CASRAGQVVFTF TGTGCCAGCAGGGCGGGACAGGTTGTGTTCACCTTC
TRBJ2-7 once TRBD2 TRBV5-4 CASSLAAGGGYEQYF TGTGCCAGCAGCTTGGCCGCGGGAGGTGGGTACGAGCAGTACTTC
TRBJ2-7 . TRBD1 TRBV4-1 CASSHPGQTFYEQYF TGCGCCAGCAGCCACCCGGGACAGACTTTCTACGAGCAGTACTTC
TRBJ1-1 . TRBD1 TRBV6-4 CASSDRYRGEAFF TGTGCCAGCAGTGACCGTTACAGGGGTGAAGCTTTCTTT
TRBJ2-7 . TRBD2 TRBV30 CAWSAWREVFGEQYF TGTGCCTGGAGCGCCTGGCGGGAGGTGTTCGGCGAGCAGTACTTC
TRBJ1-2 . . TRBV14 CASRNSGSYGYTF TGTGCCAGCAGAAACAGTGGGTCCTATGGCTACACCTTC
TRBJ1-1 . TRBD1 TRBV11-2 CASSSILRQGRNTEAFF TGTGCCAGCAGCTCGATACTACGACAGGGCCGGAACACTGAAGCTTTCTTT
TRBJ2-3 . . TRBV6-6 CASSYFSGNTDTQYF TGTGCCAGCAGTTACTTTTCAGGGAACACAGATACGCAGTATTTT
TRBJ2-7 . TRBD2 TRBV10-3 CAISESSGGYYEQYF TGTGCCATCAGTGAGTCTAGCGGGGGCTACTACGAGCAGTACTTC
TRBJ2-7 . TRBD2 TRBV4-1 CASRHGLAGAYEQYF TGCGCCAGCAGACACGGACTAGCGGGCGCCTACGAGCAGTACTTC
TRBJ1-1 . . TRBV7-6 CASSLDGMGTEAFF TGTGCCAGCAGCTTAGACGGGATGGGCACTGAAGCTTTCTTT
TRBJ2-7 . . TRBV9 CASSAGHTSYEQYF TGTGCCAGCAGCGCGGGACATACATCCTACGAGCAGTACTTC
TRBJ1-5 . TRBD1 TRBV4-1 CASSQTGGFNQPQHF TGCGCCAGCAGCCAGACAGGGGGGTTCAATCAGCCCCAGCATTTT
TRBJ2-6 . . TRBV27 CASSLSRQINVLTF TGTGCCAGCAGTTTATCGCGACAGATCAACGTCCTGACTTTC
TRBJ1-2 . . TRBV15 CATSRDRMPSYTF TGTGCCACCAGCAGAGACAGGATGCCGAGCTACACCTTC
TRBJ2-5 . TRBD2 TRBV9 CASSGGLAGEETQYF TGTGCCAGCAGCGGGGGACTAGCGGGAGAGGAGACCCAGTACTTC
TRBJ2-2 few . TRBV28 CASSPLNTGELFF TGTGCCAGCAGTCCTCTGAACACCGGGGAGCTGTTTTTT
TRBJ1-2 . TRBD1 TRBV19 CASNPTGTSYGYTF TGTGCCAGTAACCCGACAGGGACGAGCTATGGCTACACCTTC
TRBJ1-5 . . TRBV19 CASSMGENQPQHF TGTGCCAGTAGTATGGGAGAAAATCAGCCCCAGCATTTT
TRBJ2-7 . . TRBV12-5 CASGLSLVLSGEQYF TGTGCTAGTGGTTTGTCACTAGTTCTTAGTGGCGAGCAGTACTTC
TRBJ1-1 . TRBD1 TRBV5-1 CASSLGQGGLNTEAFF TGCGCCAGCAGCCTAGGACAGGGAGGCCTGAACACTGAAGCTTTCTTT
TRBJ2-7 . TRBD2 TRBV6-5 CASREAGLAFDEQYF TGTGCCAGCAGGGAGGCGGGACTAGCGTTCGACGAGCAGTACTTC
TRBJ1-5 . . TRBV30 CAWTAVSNQPQHF TGTGCCTGGACTGCGGTTAGCAATCAGCCCCAGCATTTT
TRBJ1-1 . . TRBV19 CASSIGAYNTEAFF TGTGCCAGTAGTATAGGGGCATACAACACTGAAGCTTTCTTT
TRBJ1-5 . . TRBV2 CASSDDWTNQPQHF TGTGCCAGCAGTGATGATTGGACAAATCAGCCCCAGCATTTT
TRBJ2-5 . . TRBV5-1 CASSFGRGQETQYF TGCGCCAGCAGCTTCGGCCGAGGGCAAGAGACCCAGTACTTC
TRBJ2-7 . . TRBV7-3 CASSLEGAESYEQYF TGTGCCAGCAGCCTGGAGGGGGCAGAATCCTACGAGCAGTACTTC
TRBJ2-5 . TRBD2 TRBV11-2 CASSFKGLAALAETQYF TGTGCCAGCAGCTTTAAGGGACTAGCGGCTTTAGCAGAGACCCAGTACTTC
TRBJ1-4 . . TRBV2 CASSGRREEKLFF TGTGCCAGCAGCGGGAGGCGGGAGGAAAAACTGTTTTTT
TRBJ1-5 . TRBD1 TRBV19 CASSIRGPQPQHF TGTGCCAGTAGTATAAGGGGGCCCCAGCCCCAGCATTTT
TRBJ2-7 . TRBD1 TRBV7-8 CASSFRTQTGLQYEQYF TGTGCCAGCAGCTTCCGGACCCAGACAGGGCTACAGTACGAGCAGTACTTC
TRBJ1-2 few TRBD1 TRBV2 CASSGTGERYGYTF TGTGCCAGCAGTGGGACAGGAGAACGCTATGGCTACACCTTC
TRBJ1-4 . TRBD1 TRBV6-5 CASRTGLNEKLFF TGTGCCAGCCGGACAGGGCTTAATGAAAAACTGTTTTTT
TRBJ1-3 once TRBD1 TRBV23-1 CASRRRQGTGNTIYF TGCGCCAGCAGACGTAGACAGGGAACTGGAAACACCATATATTTT
TRBJ1-1 . TRBD1 TRBV4-1 CASREQGAVNTEAFF TGCGCCAGCAGGGAACAGGGGGCTGTGAACACTGAAGCTTTCTTT
TRBJ1-2 . . TRBV7-2 CASSLARGRNYGYTF TGTGCCAGCAGCTTAGCGCGGGGGAGGAACTATGGCTACACCTTC
TRBJ1-2 . TRBD1 TRBV11-3 CASSSHRTGNYGYTF TGTGCCAGCAGCTCCCACCGGACAGGAAACTATGGCTACACCTTC
TRBJ1-5 . . TRBV18 CASSPTERGQPQHF TGTGCCAGCTCTCCTACGGAACGCGGGCAGCCCCAGCATTTT
TRBJ1-1 once . TRBV2 CASTSLRGTEAFF TGTGCCAGCACTTCCTTGCGGGGTACTGAAGCTTTCTTT
TRBJ2-3 . TRBD2 TRBV10-3 CASWRGGEVDTQYF TGTGCCTCCTGGCGGGGGGGCGAGGTTGATACGCAGTATTTT
TRBJ2-3 . TRBD2 TRBV6-1 CASSETSGGPTDTQYF TGTGCCAGCAGTGAGACTAGCGGGGGGCCCACAGATACGCAGTATTTT
TRBJ1-1 few . TRBV7-9 CASSLGVWATEAFF TGTGCCAGCAGCTTAGGGGTTTGGGCCACTGAAGCTTTCTTT
TRBJ2-3 . TRBD2 TRBV19 CASSIGRTRGTDTQYF TGTGCCAGTAGTATTGGTCGGACTAGGGGCACAGATACGCAGTATTTT
TRBJ2-3 . . TRBV5-1 CASQGQGTDTQYF TGCGCCAGTCAGGGACAAGGCACAGATACGCAGTATTTT
TRBJ2-1 . . TRBV6-5 CASSYRAGQQFF TGTGCCAGCAGTTACAGGGCGGGCCAGCAGTTCTTC
TRBJ2-1 . . TRBV30 CAWSRLEFQKYNEQFF TGTGCCTGGAGTCGTTTAGAGTTCCAAAAATACAATGAGCAGTTCTTC